This T cell receptor beta chain comes out of a study of vaccination and CD4 T cells after COVID-19. Overall study: The authors exposed cells to overlapping spike peptides derived from SARS-CoV-2, HCoV-NL63, HCoV-OC43 and HCoV-229E.

Time point in this sample: late sampling 161 to 241 days after vaccination in a few convalescent patients. The treatment denotes: approximately 9-day PBMC culture with coronavirus spike peptide pools or control peptides (ViraFEST assay). Germline CDR1 SGHTA, CDR2 FQGTGA. This CDR3 has 16 residues. The V and J ends lost 2 bases and 4 bases, in that order; junction bases with no gene match: 7. An Oncomine TCR Beta short-read assay was used to sequence the DNA from cultured CD4+ T cells. TCRdb analysed the PCR reads with MiXCR anew, one entry per CDR3 protein. The sample consists of 15,000 to 20,000 distinct CDR3 sequences, roughly 56% of them appearing once. This clonotype was detected once. What it recognizes is unknown.

The gene calls are TRBV7-3 and TRBJ2-1; 8 nucleotides align to TRBD2. The TCR sequence derives from a human donor who had recovered from COVID-19. Sequencing used CD4+ T cells from blood, cultured in vitro, obtained about 7 months after SARS-CoV-2 vaccination. DNA of the CDR3: TGTGCCAGCAGCTTATTACCGGGAGGGAGGTACAATGAGCAGTTCTTC. It translates to CASSLLPGGRYNEQFF.